Below, one TCR beta chain is given with its context. Its antigen is not known. The data originate from a study of long-term antiretroviral therapy in people with HIV. Germline CDR1 and CDR2: KGHSH and LQKENI. The CDR3 spans 13 residues. V dropped 5 bases and J dropped 4 bases, with 9 bases sitting between them. Investigators performed immunoSEQ version v3.0 at survey level. Researchers set sequencing to target about 35,000-55,000 T-cell genomes per sample. Profiling relied on immunoSEQ multiplex PCR, and the TCRdb table lists in-frame clones only, not all of them. Found here are 35,000 or so clones, approximately 85% of them singletons; the top ten hold roughly a tenth. General observations from the study: Pre-ART clonal expansion yielded clones that dominated the repertoire at all time points. HIV repertoires showed narrower CDR3 length ranges than controls. The data indicate that diversity increased after ART but remained below transplant donor controls.

Here the sequenced sample was unsorted PBMCs, taken 2.2 years after starting antiretroviral therapy. The receptor comes from a man younger than 35 with HIV. The J gene is TRBJ2-1, the V gene TRBV18; D ambiguous. Here the CDR3 reads CASSLNGYNEQFF. The CDR3 nucleotides read TGTGCCAGCTCATTGAATGGGTACAATGAGCAGTTCTTC.